This T cell receptor beta chain is drawn from a study of identical twins listed by TCRdb under 2016. As for the study more broadly: TCR alpha and beta repertoires from monozygotic twins, unrelated adults of various ages and cord blood were deep-sequenced to test whether fetal clonotypes persist. To rule out contamination, the twin experiments were replicated at different times with different library preparation protocols.

Paper-wide results and their limitations: Abundant cord blood beta clonotypes carried fewer insertions; young adult naive repertoires showed a weaker similar trend, while memory repertoires showed none. Zero-insertion analyses could be partly confounded by invariant T cells such as MAIT and iNKT, although diverse VJ usage argued against such confounding for most clonotypes. In monozygotic twins, out-of-frame TCR alpha sharing was systematically underestimated by recombination models, although the models agreed with sharing between unrelated individuals. Conclusions relied on cross-sectional statistical analysis, since the same donors could not be followed over many years. In beta out-of-frame sequences, excess twin sharing was weaker, because having fewer shared sequences lowered the signal-to-noise ratio. Compared with coincidental sharing between unrelated individuals, an excess of low generation-probability sequences was observed among out-of-frame TCR alpha sequences shared between twins.

The library was generated by 5' RACE. Sequencing instrument: Illumina HiSeq 2000. A universal primer binding site was introduced by template switching, and a unique molecular identifier was present in the final cDNA, enabling accurate counting of TCR cDNA molecules. Specific primers in the conserved constant-segment region were used to synthesize first-strand cDNA for the TCR alpha and beta chains. Each cDNA library was double barcoded, with a SMART-Mk sample barcode plus Illumina barcodes, to control for contamination. TruSeq adapter sequences, together with Illumina sample barcodes, were added in two successive PCR steps. Sequencing of the TCR alpha and beta cDNA libraries was done on the Illumina HiSeq platform using custom primers. The published analysis was carried out like this. MiGEC processed the raw reads to extract unique molecular identifiers, while MiXCR was used to determine the CDR3 positions. For each individual, recombination models were inferred using an EM algorithm with the repgenHMM and IGoR tools. The tcR package in R was used for shared clonotype analysis, with sharing normalized by the product of cloneset sizes. To study raw recombination free of thymic and clonal selection effects, out-of-frame nonproductive sequences were analyzed. The public sequencing data were trimmed at Q25 with fastp and processed into clonotypes with MiXCR by TCRdb, which kept only in-frame beta chains. Every entry covers one CDR3 protein and lists the most common genes and DNA from its rows. TCRdb's processing, not the study's, gives the V and J calls here. The sample yields 150,000 or so distinct CDR3 sequences; 3.5% were counted once. Clones ranked in the top ten supply approximately 7.7% of the sample.

This clonotype has a count of ten or more. No antigen is known for it. Per-base quality was not reported, and no clone a single base away is much larger than it. Every donor in the study was a healthy Caucasian. Using Miltenyi CD45RO+ enrichment and human naive T-cell isolation kits, memory (CD45RO+) and naive T cells were isolated from PBMC. Its CDR3 holds 16 amino acids, cysteine through phenylalanine. Of all the DNA, just the CDR3 is kept, 48 bases in frame from base 1. Reading the germline V gene (reference sequence) gives CDR1 PRHDT and CDR2 FYEKMQ. Trimming leaves V shorter by 2 bases and J shorter by 3 bases, with the junction holding 9 bases beyond the gene matches.

The rearrangement joined TRBV13 to TRBJ1-2; TRBD1 aligns with 7 central bases. The TCR sequence derives from a man younger than 35 in good health. Sample: memory T cells sorted from blood. Interpreted using the paper, the cell subset or site label stands for: CD45RO+ enriched T cells. DNA sequence: TGTGCCAGCAGCTTATTATCCCTGCAGGGGGACTATGGCTACACCTTC. The translation is CASSLLSLQGDYGYTF.